This TCR beta chain was documented in a study of blood T cell repertoires in COVID-19. Profiling relied on immunoSEQ multiplex PCR, and the TCRdb table lists in-frame clones only, not all of them. The table lists 250,000 to 350,000 clones, roughly 88% of them singletons. A Seattle source enrolled patients during active infection and followed them longitudinally. The sample comprised peripheral blood. This sequence was found in a human donor with COVID-19, enrolled during active disease. The donor label of this sample is uncertain.

CDR3 sequence (DNA): TGCAGCGTTGAAGATCGGAATAGCGTGCCCCGGGGGGGGGAGCTGTTTTTT. Its translation: CSVEDRNSVPRGGELFF. The chain combines TRBV29-1 with TRBJ2-2; D may be TRBD2 (6 bases). The V end lost 0 bases, the J end lost 8 bases, and 22 bases lay between the germline ends. The length of the CDR3 is 17 residues. Germline CDR1 and CDR2: SQVTM and ANQGSEA.